Sequencing of this TCR beta chain was carried out in a study of T cell responses to AZD1222 COVID-19 vaccine. Broader study findings: Unmutated variant regions are reportedly the target of nearly half of TCRs that are spike-specific. A rise in Spike-specific TCR breadth and depth followed two AZD1222 doses. Baseline serostatus was positive in only six AZD1222 recipients. White British people made up most donors, females outnumbered males, and clonal diversity was possibly underestimated.

The assay was immunoSEQ multiplex PCR, and TCRdb's table has in-frame clones only and misses some. Counted here are approximately 130,000 clones, roughly nine tenths occurring once; the ten biggest clones make up 9.5%. About this clone: Its antigen remains unknown.

The germline gives CDR1 MNHEY, CDR2 SVGAGI. V was cut by 10 bases and J by 9 bases, with 22 bases left in between. This CDR3 has 14 amino acids. This chain links TRBV6-5 with TRBJ1-5, with D possibly matching TRBD1 (6 bases). The source was peripheral blood, collected 28 days after the second AZD1222 dose. The receptor was derived from an adult who received the AZD1222 COVID-19 vaccine. This CDR3 is CATLEGQRSRPQHF. The CDR3, as DNA: TGTGCCACCTTAGAAGGACAGCGTTCACGGCCCCAGCATTTT.